These 24 T cell receptor beta chains share one sample of origin, sequenced in a study of regulatory T cells in long-lasting Graves disease. Assembly of TCR beta libraries relied on iRepertoire HTBI primers together with Arm-PCR of CDR3 regions. TCRdb passed the multiplex PCR reads through MiXCR, listing each CDR3 protein once. Here the sample spans about 470,000 distinct CDR3 sequences, roughly 21% being singletons. Time point specified: persistent/refractory GD, antithyroid drugs over 5 years with positive TRAb. Researchers made the TCR library from RNA that was extracted from PBMCs. The input for sequencing was peripheral blood mononuclear cells (PBMCs), taken when the disease was refractory, from a patient treated with antithyroid drugs. These receptors were taken from a female donor with Graves disease.

The CDR3 region is CAISEEGGQYF. CDR3 coding DNA: TGTGCCATCAGTGAGGAGGGTGGGCAGTATTTT. The genes are TRBV10-3 and TRBJ2-3; TRBD2 might be the D (5 bases). Per germline, CDR1 ENHRY and CDR2 SYGVKD. This CDR3 is 11 amino acids long. The V gene lost 2 bases and the J gene lost 11 bases, with 8 bases spanning the gap.

Many counts were recorded for this clonotype. The chain couples TRBV20-1 to TRBJ1-6, with 9 bases lining up with TRBD1. This CDR3 has 18 residues. The germline V gene encodes CDR1 DFQATT and CDR2 SNEGSKA (reference sequence). J lost 7 bases, V lost 0 bases, and 13 bases had no gene match. The CDR3 reads CSARDTSPGQGLNSPLHF. Written as DNA, the CDR3 is TGCAGTGCTAGAGATACCAGCCCGGGACAGGGTTTGAATTCACCCCTCCACTTT.

Many counts were recorded for this clonotype. This chain joins TRBV7-9 and TRBJ1-1; D not resolved. Between the trimmed V and J ends, which lost 1 base and 5 bases, there was a span of 5 bases. CDR3 size: 12 residues. The germline CDR1 and CDR2 sequences are SEHNR and FQNEAQ (reference sequence). The CDR3, as DNA: TGTGCCAGCAGCTTAGTCCAAACTGAAGCTTTCTTT. Its translation is CASSLVQTEAFF.

At least ten counts were recorded for this clonotype. The chain couples TRBV7-2 to TRBJ2-7; 7 nucleotides align to TRBD2. The CDR3 loop spans 15 amino acids. V shed 6 bases and J 2 bases; nucleotides not matched to a gene: 10. The V gene's germline CDR1 is SGHTA and CDR2 FQGNSA. In DNA form, the CDR3 reads TGTGCCAGCAGTTTGGTTGCGGGGGTGCCCTACGAGCAGTACTTC. It is translated as CASSLVAGVPYEQYF.

This clonotype was recorded at least ten times. This chain joins TRBV28 and TRBJ1-3; no firm D call. Germline-derived CDR1 and CDR2 are MDHEN and SYDVKM. This CDR3 is 15 amino acids long. V was cut by 2 bases and J by 3 bases, with 11 bases left in between. In nucleotides, the CDR3 is TGTGCCAGCAGTTTACCGCAAGGGATTGGAAACACCATATATTTT. This translates into CASSLPQGIGNTIYF.

In the case of this clonotype: This may be a read error, as it is one base from a much larger clone. The rearrangement joins TRBV2 to TRBJ1-6, with D unresolved. In germline, CDR1 is SNHLY, CDR2 FYNNEI. The CDR3 covers 15 residues. Here the CDR3 reads CASVEGHINNSALHF. In DNA form, the CDR3 reads TGTGCCAGCGTGGAAGGCCACATTAATAATTCAGCCCTCCACTTT. The variable domain in full, with the rest retrieved from reference TRBV2 and TRBJ1-6, is EPEVTQTPSHQVTQMGQEVILRCVPISNHLYFYWYRQILGQKVEFLVSFYNNEISEKSEIFDDQFSVERPDGSNFTLKIRSTKLEDSAMYFCASVEGHINNSALHFGNGTRLTVT.

The gene calls are TRBV28 and TRBJ1-4; TRBD1 might be the D (5 bases). Germline CDR1 reads MDHEN; CDR2 reads SYDVKM. V lost 10 bases, J lost 11 bases, and 11 bases lay in between. There are 10 residues in the CDR3. DNA for the CDR3: TGTGCCACTTCCCGGGACAAACTGTTTTTT. Translation gives CATSRDKLFF.

There are many counts of this clonotype. The rearrangement links TRBV28 to TRBJ2-7; 8 bases fit TRBD2. With 5 bases clipped from V and 3 bases from J, the junction kept 9 bases outside the gene matches. This CDR3 contains 15 residues. Germline CDR1 is MDHEN and CDR2 is SYDVKM. In nucleotides, the CDR3 is TGTGCCAGCAGTCCCGGGGGGGGCGAAAACTACGAGCAGTACTTC. Amino acid sequence: CASSPGGGENYEQYF.

This CDR3 reads CASSLGRAQPQHF. Here the CDR3 DNA reads TGTGCCAGCAGTTTGGGCAGGGCTCAGCCCCAGCATTTT. The chain employs TRBV12-3 or TRBV12-4 and TRBJ1-5; a weak D match, TRBD1 (5 bases). The V end lost 3 bases, the J end lost 6 bases, and 9 bases lay between the germline ends. This CDR3 comprises 13 residues.

The chain joins TRBV20-1 to TRBJ2-5, with D perhaps matching TRBD2 (6 bases). This CDR3 is built from 12 residues. Trimming took off 7 bases at V and 1 base at J, with 10 bases between the two ends. Germline values: CDR1 DFQATT, CDR2 SNEGSKA (reference sequence). The CDR3 reads CSGREFQETQYF. DNA of the CDR3: TGCAGTGGACGGGAGTTCCAAGAGACCCAGTACTTC.

This chain connects TRBV3-1 to TRBJ1-1; a possible D gene is TRBD1 (6 bases). Germline assignment: CDR1 LGHDT and CDR2 YNNKEL (reference sequence). The CDR3 contains 15 residues. The V end lost 1 base, the J end lost 3 bases, and 12 bases lay between the germline ends. The CDR3: CASSQVGGIDTEAFF. The CDR3, as DNA: TGTGCCAGCAGCCAAGTTGGGGGCATCGACACTGAAGCTTTCTTT.

This chain connects TRBV5-1 to TRBJ2-3, with D possibly called TRBD1 or TRBD2 (5 bases each). Germline loops: CDR1 SGHRS, CDR2 YFSETQ. V shed 6 bases and J shed 2 bases, with 13 bases lying between them. The CDR3 contains 14 residues. CDR3 DNA: TGCGCCAGCACCCGGGGCGAGCTCACAGATACGCAGTATTTT. Translated, it gives CASTRGELTDTQYF.

A few counts support this clonotype. V usage is TRBV19 and J usage is TRBJ2-2, with no clear D. CDR1 and CDR2 from the germline V gene are LNHDA and SQIVND (reference sequence). V lost 6 bases to trimming and J lost 6 bases, with 17 bases between them. The CDR3 covers 15 residues. CDR3 coding DNA: TGTGCCAGTAGAAGTCGTGGGGTTCGGGCCGGGGAGCTGTTTTTT. Residues: CASRSRGVRAGELFF.

This clonotype was seen repeatedly, ten times or more. V gene TRBV11-2 combines with J gene TRBJ1-5; D remains ambiguous. Germline V lookup: CDR1 SGHAT, CDR2 FQNNGV. CDR3 size: 17 residues. Deletions cut 6 bases from V and 1 base from J, with 19 bases between. The CDR3 DNA follows: TGTGCCAGCAGTCCCGTTCCCACGTCCGGCAGCAATCAGCCCCAGCATTTT. Its translation is CASSPVPTSGSNQPQHF.

The chain recombines TRBV7-9 with TRBJ1-1; D possibly corresponds to TRBD1 (5 bases). The CDR3 runs 14 residues. Germline values: CDR1 SEHNR, CDR2 FQNEAQ (reference sequence). V gave up 5 bases and J gave up 5 bases, with 15 bases separating them. As DNA, the CDR3 is TGTGCCAGCAGCGTGGGACCTTCACGAACTGAAGCTTTCTTT. This codes for CASSVGPSRTEAFF.

The chain carries TRBV6-1 and TRBJ1-2, with 7 bases aligning to TRBD1. In germline, CDR1 is MNHNS, CDR2 SASEGT. There are 15 residues in the CDR3. V lost 6 bases, J lost 4 bases, and 11 bases stayed unmatched. The CDR3 DNA sequence: TGTGCCAGCAGCAAGGGACAGTCGGTCCCCTATGGCTACACCTTC. It specifies CASSKGQSVPYGYTF.

This chain connects TRBV4-1 to TRBJ2-7, with a possible D match to TRBD1 (6 bases). The length of the CDR3 is 14 residues. V lost 2 bases and J 4 bases, leaving 12 bases between the germline ends. From germline, CDR1 is MGHRA and CDR2 YSYEKL. CDR3 protein: CASSQPGQAYEQYF. The CDR3 region has the DNA TGCGCCAGCAGCCAACCGGGACAAGCTTACGAGCAGTACTTC.

This clonotype has only a few counts. The V and J genes are TRBV19 and TRBJ2-7; tentative D call: TRBD2 (5 bases). Germline CDR1 LNHDA, CDR2 SQIVND (reference sequence). The CDR3 is 14 amino acids. V was clipped by 2 bases and J by 7 bases, with 15 bases between them. CDR3 DNA: TGTGCCAGTAGTATAAGGAGCCCTCGAGGGGAGCAGTACTTC. This gives the protein CASSIRSPRGEQYF.

The chain links TRBV29-1 to TRBJ2-7; 10 bases match TRBD1. The CDR3 spans 13 residues. V lost 6 bases and J lost 2; bases outside the gene matches: 4. Germline CDR1 SQVTM, CDR2 ANQGSEA. CDR3 loop: CSVTGTGAYEQYF. The CDR3, as DNA: TGCAGCGTGACCGGGACAGGGGCCTACGAGCAGTACTTC.

This clonotype turned up a few times. The rearrangement links TRBV18 to TRBJ2-5; D not resolved. Trimming took 2 bases from V and 2 from J, leaving 9 bases between them. Germline CDR1 is KGHSH and CDR2 is LQKENI. There are 14 residues in the CDR3. The CDR3 sequence is CASSPSHGQETQYF. The CDR3 region has the DNA TGTGCCAGCTCACCATCTCATGGGCAAGAGACCCAGTACTTC.

The V and J genes are TRBV30 and TRBJ1-1; no firm D call. CDR1 is GTSNPN and CDR2 is SVGIG in the germline V gene (reference sequence). The CDR3 is 17 residues long. With 1 base removed from V and 4 bases from J, the gap between germline ends came to 22 bases. The CDR3 sequence is CAWSASTRPTRLTEAFF. The CDR3 DNA follows: TGTGCCTGGAGTGCGTCAACCCGTCCGACTCGTCTCACTGAAGCTTTCTTT.

The V gene is TRBV28, the J gene TRBJ2-1; D might be TRBD1 (6 bases). CDR1 and CDR2 from the germline V gene are MDHEN and SYDVKM. This CDR3 comprises 15 residues. Trimming removed 6 bases from V and 1 base from J, with 13 bases in between. CDR3 residues: CASRTPGASYNEQFF. CDR3 DNA: TGTGCCAGCAGGACCCCAGGGGCGTCCTACAATGAGCAGTTCTTC.

This chain links TRBV7-9 with TRBJ2-5, with D possibly matching TRBD1 (6 bases). This CDR3 has 15 amino acids. Trimming stripped 6 bases from V and 4 bases from J, with 18 bases between. The germline CDR1 and CDR2 sequences are SEHNR and FQNEAQ (reference sequence). CDR3 region: CASSTGTRASETQYF. The CDR3 DNA reads TGTGCCAGCAGTACCGGGACAAGGGCTTCAGAGACCCAGTACTTC.

This clonotype appeared many times. The chain employs TRBV7-2 and TRBJ2-7; 9 bases match TRBD2. V lost 0 bases and J lost 2; bases outside the gene matches: 5. The CDR3 length is 16 residues. Germline V gene data show CDR1 as SGHTA and CDR2 as FQGNSA. The CDR3 loop reads CASSLAGGRAPYEQYF. The DNA for the CDR3 is TGTGCCAGCAGCTTAGCGGGCGGGAGGGCCCCCTACGAGCAGTACTTC.